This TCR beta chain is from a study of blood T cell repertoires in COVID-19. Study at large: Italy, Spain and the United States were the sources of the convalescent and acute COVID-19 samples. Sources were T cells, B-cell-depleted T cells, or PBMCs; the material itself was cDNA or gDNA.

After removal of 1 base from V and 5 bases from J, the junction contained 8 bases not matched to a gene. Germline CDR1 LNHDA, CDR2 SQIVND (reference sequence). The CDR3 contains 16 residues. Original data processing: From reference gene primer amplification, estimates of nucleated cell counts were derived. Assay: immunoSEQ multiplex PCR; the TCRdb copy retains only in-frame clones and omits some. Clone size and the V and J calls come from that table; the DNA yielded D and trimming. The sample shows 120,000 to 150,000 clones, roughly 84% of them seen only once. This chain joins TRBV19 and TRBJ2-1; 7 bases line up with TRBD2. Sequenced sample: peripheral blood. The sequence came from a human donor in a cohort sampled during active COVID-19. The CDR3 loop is CASSIGRGFSHNEQFF. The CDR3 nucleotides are TGTGCCAGTAGTATAGGGCGGGGGTTTAGTCACAATGAGCAGTTCTTC.